This T cell receptor beta chain was retrieved from a study of blood T cell repertoires in COVID-19. In the original analysis: Amplifying reference gene primers gave estimates of nucleated cell counts. Some clones are missing from TCRdb's copy, which holds only in-frame ones; the method was immunoSEQ multiplex PCR. V and J calls and clone size come straight from that table; D and trimming were deduced from the DNA. The table has about 250,000 clones, roughly 89% seen once. This TCR was sampled from a woman aged 40 to 50 who had recovered from COVID-19. The sequencing input was peripheral blood.

The CDR3 region has the DNA TGTGCCAGCACCCACCCGGGGAGGGGGGGTGCTACGCAGTATTTT. Translation gives CASTHPGRGGATQYF. The J gene is TRBJ2-3, the V gene TRBV7-2; tentatively, D is TRBD2 (7 bases). Trimming removed 7 bases from V and 8 bases from J, with 22 bases in between. The V gene's germline CDR1 is SGHTA and CDR2 FQGNSA. CDR3 length: 15 amino acids.